This T cell receptor (beta chain) is from a study of T cells expressing NK-cell markers. In germline, CDR1 is MGHRA, CDR2 YSYEKL. This CDR3 is built from 16 residues. Whole-study findings and limits: The dominant NKG2C+ clonotypes represented about 1.0-7.5% of CD8+ T cells in several donors. Several donors showed these clonotypes also leading the CD3+CD56-NKG2C+ fraction.

From the 5' RACE reads, TCRdb lists one entry per CDR3 protein and no DNA. The table lists some 440,000 distinct CDR3 sequences. Comments on this clonotype: Its antigen is unknown.

This receptor was identified in a woman between 50 and 59 years old in good health. Sequencing was carried out using blood T cells: a sorted CD56 or NKG2C T cell subset, CD4+ or CD8+ T cells, or bulk PBMC T cells (not recorded which). The rearrangement joins TRBV4-1 to TRBJ2-7; lacking DNA, the TRBD1 call made by TCRdb goes unchecked. CDR3 protein: CASSQETGVTSYEQYF.